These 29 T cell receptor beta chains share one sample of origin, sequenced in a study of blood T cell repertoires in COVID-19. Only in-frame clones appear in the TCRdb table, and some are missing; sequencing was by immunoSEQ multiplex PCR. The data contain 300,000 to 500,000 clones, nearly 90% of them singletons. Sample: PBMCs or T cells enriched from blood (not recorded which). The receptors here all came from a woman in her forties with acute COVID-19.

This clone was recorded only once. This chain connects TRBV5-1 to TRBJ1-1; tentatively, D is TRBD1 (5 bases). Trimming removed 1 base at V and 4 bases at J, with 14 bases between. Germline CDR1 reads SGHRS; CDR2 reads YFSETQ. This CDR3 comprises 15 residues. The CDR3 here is CASSLTQAAGTEAFF. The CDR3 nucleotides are TGCGCCAGCAGCTTGACACAGGCAGCGGGCACTGAAGCTTTCTTT.

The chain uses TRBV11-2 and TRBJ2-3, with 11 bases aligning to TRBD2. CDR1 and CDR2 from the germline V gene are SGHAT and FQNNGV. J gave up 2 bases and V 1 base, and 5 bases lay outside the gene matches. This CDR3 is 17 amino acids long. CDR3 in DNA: TGTGCCAGCAGCTTAGGGCTAGCGGGGGGCTACACAGATACGCAGTATTTT. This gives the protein CASSLGLAGGYTDTQYF.

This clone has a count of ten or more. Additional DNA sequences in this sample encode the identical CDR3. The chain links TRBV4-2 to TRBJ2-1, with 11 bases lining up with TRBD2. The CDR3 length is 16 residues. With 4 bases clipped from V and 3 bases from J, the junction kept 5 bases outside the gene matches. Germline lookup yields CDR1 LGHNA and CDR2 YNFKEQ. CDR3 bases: TGTGCCAGCAGCCCTTCAGGACTAGCGGGCTACAATGAGCAGTTCTTC. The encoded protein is CASSPSGLAGYNEQFF.

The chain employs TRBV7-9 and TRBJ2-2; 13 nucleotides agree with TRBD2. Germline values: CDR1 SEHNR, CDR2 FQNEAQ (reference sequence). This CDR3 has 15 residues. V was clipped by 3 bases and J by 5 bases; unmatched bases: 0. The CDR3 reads CASSLTSGGTGELFF. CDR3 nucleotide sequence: TGTGCCAGCAGCTTGACTAGCGGGGGGACCGGGGAGCTGTTTTTT. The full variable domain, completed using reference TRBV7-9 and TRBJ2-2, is DTGVSQNPRHKITKRGQNVTFRCDPISEHNRLYWYRQTLGQGPEFLTYFQNEAQLEKSRLLSDRFSAERPKGSFSTLEIQRTEQGDSAMYLCASSLTSGGTGELFFGEGSRLTVL.

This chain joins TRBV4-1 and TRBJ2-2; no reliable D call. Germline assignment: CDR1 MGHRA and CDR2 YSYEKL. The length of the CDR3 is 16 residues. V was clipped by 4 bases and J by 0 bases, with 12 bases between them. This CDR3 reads CASSPAQNSNTGELFF. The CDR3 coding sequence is TGCGCCAGCAGCCCAGCACAGAATTCGAACACCGGGGAGCTGTTTTTT.

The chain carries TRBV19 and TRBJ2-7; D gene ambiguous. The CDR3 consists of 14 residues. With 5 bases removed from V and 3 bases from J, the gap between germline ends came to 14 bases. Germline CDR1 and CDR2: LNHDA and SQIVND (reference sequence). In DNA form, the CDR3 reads TGTGCCAGTAGTGCGTCACCAAATGTCTACGAGCAGTACTTC. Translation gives CASSASPNVYEQYF.

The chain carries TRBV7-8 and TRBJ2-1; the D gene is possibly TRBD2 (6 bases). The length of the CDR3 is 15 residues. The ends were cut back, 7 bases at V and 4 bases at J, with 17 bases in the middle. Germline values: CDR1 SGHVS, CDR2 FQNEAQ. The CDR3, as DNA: TGTGCCAGCATCGGACCGGGACTGGGGTACAATGAGCAGTTCTTC. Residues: CASIGPGLGYNEQFF.

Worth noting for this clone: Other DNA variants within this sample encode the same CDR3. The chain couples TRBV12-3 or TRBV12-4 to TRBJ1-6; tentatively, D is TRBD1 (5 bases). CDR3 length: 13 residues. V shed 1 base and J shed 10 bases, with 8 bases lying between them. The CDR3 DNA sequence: TGTGCCAGCAGTTTAGGGGGCGGATCACCCCTCCACTTT. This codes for CASSLGGGSPLHF.

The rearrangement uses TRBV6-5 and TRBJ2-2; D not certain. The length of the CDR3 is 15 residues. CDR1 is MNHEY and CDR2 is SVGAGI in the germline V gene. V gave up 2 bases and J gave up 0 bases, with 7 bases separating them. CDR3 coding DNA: TGTGCCAGCAGTTACGGGCAGCCGAACACCGGGGAGCTGTTTTTT. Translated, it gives CASSYGQPNTGELFF.

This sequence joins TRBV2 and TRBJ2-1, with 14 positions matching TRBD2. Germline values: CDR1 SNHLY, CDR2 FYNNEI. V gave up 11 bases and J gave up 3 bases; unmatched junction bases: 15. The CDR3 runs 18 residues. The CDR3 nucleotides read TGTGCCGCCTCCGGGACTAGCGGGGGCCGAACCGTCTACAATGAGCAGTTCTTC. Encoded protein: CAASGTSGGRTVYNEQFF.

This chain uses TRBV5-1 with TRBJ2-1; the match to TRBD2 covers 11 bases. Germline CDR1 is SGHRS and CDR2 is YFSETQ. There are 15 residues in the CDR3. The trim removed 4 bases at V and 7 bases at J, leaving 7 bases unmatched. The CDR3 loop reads CASSPQLAGVNEQFF. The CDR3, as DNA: TGCGCCAGCAGCCCGCAACTAGCGGGGGTGAATGAGCAGTTCTTC.

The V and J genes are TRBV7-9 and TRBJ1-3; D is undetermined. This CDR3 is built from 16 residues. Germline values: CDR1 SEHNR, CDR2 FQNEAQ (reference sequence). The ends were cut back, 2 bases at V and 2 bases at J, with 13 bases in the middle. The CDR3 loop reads CASSLITKQTGNTIYF. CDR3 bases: TGTGCCAGCAGCTTAATTACGAAACAGACTGGAAACACCATATATTTT.

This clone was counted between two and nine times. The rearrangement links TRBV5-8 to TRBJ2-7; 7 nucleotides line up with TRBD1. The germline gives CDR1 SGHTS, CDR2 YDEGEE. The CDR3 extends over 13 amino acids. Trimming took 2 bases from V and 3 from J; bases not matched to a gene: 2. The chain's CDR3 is CASSFGTVYEQYF. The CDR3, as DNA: TGTGCCAGCAGCTTTGGGACAGTCTACGAGCAGTACTTC. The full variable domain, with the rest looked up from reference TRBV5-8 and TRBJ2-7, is EAGVTQSPTHLIKTRGQQATLRCSPISGHTSVYWYQQALGLGLQFLLWYDEGEERNRGNFPPRFSGRQFPNYSSELNVNALELEDSALYLCASSFGTVYEQYFGPGTRLTVT.

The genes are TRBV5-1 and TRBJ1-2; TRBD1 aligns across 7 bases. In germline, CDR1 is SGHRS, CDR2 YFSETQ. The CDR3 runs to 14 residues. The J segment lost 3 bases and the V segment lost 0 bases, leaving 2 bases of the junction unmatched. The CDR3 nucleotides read TGCGCCAGCAGCTTGGCAACAGGGGACTATGGCTACACCTTC. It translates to CASSLATGDYGYTF. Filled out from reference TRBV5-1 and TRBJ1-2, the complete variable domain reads KAGVTQTPRYLIKTRGQQVTLSCSPISGHRSVSWYQQTPGQGLQFLFEYFSETQRNKGNFPGRFSGRQFSNSRSEMNVSTLELGDSALYLCASSLATGDYGYTFGSGTRLTVV.

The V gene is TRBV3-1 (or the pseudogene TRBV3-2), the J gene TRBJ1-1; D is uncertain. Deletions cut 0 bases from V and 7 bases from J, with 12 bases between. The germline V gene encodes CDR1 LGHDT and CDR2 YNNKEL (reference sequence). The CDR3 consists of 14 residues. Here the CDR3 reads CASSQDRRSGEAFF. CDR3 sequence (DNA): TGTGCCAGCAGCCAAGATCGGCGGTCGGGTGAAGCTTTCTTT.

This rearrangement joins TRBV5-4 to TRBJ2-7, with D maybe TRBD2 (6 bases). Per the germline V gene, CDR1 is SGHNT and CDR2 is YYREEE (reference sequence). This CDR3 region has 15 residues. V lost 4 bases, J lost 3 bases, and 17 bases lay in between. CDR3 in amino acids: CASSPRGGKNYEQYF. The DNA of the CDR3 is TGTGCCAGCAGCCCGCGGGGTGGGAAGAACTACGAGCAGTACTTC.

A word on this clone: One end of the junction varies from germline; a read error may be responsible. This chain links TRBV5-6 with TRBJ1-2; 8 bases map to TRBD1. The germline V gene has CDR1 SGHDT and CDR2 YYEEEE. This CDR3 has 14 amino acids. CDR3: CASSLGQDYFGYTF. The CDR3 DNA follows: TGTGCCAGCAGTTTGGGACAGGATTACTTTGGCTACACCTTC. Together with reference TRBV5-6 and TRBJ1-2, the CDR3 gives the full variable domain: DAGVTQSPTHLIKTRGQQVTLRCSPKSGHDTVSWYQQALGQGPQFIFQYYEEEERQRGNFPDRFSGHQFPNYSSELNVNALLLGDSALYLCASSLGQDYFGYTFGSGTRLTVV.

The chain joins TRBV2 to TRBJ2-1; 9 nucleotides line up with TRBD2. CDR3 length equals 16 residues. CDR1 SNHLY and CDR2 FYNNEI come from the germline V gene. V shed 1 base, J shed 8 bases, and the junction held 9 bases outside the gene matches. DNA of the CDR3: TGTGCCAGCAGTGAAGGTTGGCGGGGGGGCGGTGATGAGCAGTTCTTC. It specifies CASSEGWRGGGDEQFF.

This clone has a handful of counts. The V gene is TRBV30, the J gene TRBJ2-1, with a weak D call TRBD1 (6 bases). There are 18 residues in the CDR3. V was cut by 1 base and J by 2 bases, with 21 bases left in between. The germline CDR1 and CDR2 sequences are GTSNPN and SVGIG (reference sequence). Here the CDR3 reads CAWSAVDDLRGTYNEQFF. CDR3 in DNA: TGTGCCTGGAGTGCCGTGGACGACCTCAGGGGAACCTACAATGAGCAGTTCTTC.

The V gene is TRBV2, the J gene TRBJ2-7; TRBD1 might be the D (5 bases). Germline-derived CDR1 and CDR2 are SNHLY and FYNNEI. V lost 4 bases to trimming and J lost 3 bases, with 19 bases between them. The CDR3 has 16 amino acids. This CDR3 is CASSVGPIQADYEQYF. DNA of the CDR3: TGTGCCAGCAGTGTAGGGCCAATACAGGCGGACTACGAGCAGTACTTC.

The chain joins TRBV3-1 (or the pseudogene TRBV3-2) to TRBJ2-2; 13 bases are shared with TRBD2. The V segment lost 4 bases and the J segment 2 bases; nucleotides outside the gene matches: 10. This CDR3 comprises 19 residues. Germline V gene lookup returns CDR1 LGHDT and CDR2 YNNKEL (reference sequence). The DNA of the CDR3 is TGTGCCAGCAGCCCCCTAAGACTAGCGGGGGGCCTTAACACCGGGGAGCTGTTTTTT. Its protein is CASSPLRLAGGLNTGELFF.

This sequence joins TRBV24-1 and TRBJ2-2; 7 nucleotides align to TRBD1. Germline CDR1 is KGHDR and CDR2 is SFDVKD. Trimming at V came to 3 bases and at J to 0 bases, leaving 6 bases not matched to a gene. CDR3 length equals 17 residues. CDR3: CATSDRKDRPNTGELFF. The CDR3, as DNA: TGTGCCACCAGTGATCGGAAGGACAGGCCGAACACCGGGGAGCTGTTTTTT.

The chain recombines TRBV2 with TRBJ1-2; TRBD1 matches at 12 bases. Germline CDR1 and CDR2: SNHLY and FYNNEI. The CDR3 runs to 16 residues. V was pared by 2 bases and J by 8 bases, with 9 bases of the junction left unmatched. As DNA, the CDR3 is TGTGCCAGCAGTGAAATCCTATGGGACAGGGGGCTAGGCTACACCTTC. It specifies CASSEILWDRGLGYTF.

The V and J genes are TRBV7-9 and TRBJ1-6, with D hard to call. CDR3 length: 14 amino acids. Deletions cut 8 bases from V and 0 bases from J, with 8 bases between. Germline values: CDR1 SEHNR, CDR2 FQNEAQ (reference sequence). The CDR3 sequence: CASGESSYNSPLHF. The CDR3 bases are TGTGCCAGCGGGGAGAGCTCCTATAATTCACCCCTCCACTTT.

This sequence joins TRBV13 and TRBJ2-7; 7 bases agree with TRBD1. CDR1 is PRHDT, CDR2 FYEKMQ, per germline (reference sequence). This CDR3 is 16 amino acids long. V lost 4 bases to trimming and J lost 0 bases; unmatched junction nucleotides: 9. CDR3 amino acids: CASSSTDRAVSYEQYF. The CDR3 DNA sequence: TGTGCCAGCAGCTCCACCGACAGGGCGGTCTCCTACGAGCAGTACTTC.

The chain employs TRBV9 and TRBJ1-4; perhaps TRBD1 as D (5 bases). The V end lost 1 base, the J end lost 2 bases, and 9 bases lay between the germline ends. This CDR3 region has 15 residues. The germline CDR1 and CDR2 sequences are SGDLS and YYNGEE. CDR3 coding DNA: TGTGCCAGCAGCGTACAGGGATTCACTAATGAAAAACTGTTTTTT. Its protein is CASSVQGFTNEKLFF.

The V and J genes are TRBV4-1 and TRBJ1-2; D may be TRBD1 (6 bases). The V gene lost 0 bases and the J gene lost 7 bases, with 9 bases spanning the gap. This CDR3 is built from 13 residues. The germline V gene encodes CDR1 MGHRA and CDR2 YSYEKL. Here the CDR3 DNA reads TGCGCCAGCAGCCAAGAAGGGGGTTCTGGCTACACCTTC. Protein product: CASSQEGGSGYTF.

CDR3 DNA sequence: TGCGCCAGCAGTGCCGCGGACTACAATGAGCAGTTCTTC. Its protein is CASSAADYNEQFF. The chain uses TRBV10-1 and TRBJ2-1; no definite D call. CDR1 and CDR2 (germline): WNHNN, SYGVQD (reference sequence). V shed 4 bases and J shed 3 bases, with 7 bases lying between them. The CDR3 has 13 amino acids.

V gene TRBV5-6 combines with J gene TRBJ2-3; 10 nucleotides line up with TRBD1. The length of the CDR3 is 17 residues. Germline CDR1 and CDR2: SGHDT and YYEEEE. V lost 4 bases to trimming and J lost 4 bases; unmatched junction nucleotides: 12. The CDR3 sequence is CASSPGTGVLWADTQYF. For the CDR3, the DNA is TGTGCCAGCAGCCCCGGGACAGGGGTTTTGTGGGCAGATACGCAGTATTTT. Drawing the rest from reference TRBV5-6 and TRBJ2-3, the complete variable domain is DAGVTQSPTHLIKTRGQQVTLRCSPKSGHDTVSWYQQALGQGPQFIFQYYEEEERQRGNFPDRFSGHQFPNYSSELNVNALLLGDSALYLCASSPGTGVLWADTQYFGPGTRLTVL.